These T cell receptor beta chains were read from a single sample in a study of identical twins. TCRdb reprocessed the 5' RACE reads with MiXCR, giving one entry per CDR3 protein. The repertoire holds approximately 1.8 million distinct CDR3 sequences, roughly 35% seen once, with 0.27% in the top ten. Material: cord blood. These TCRs come from a newborn girl in good health. CDR3s include the opening cysteine and the closing phenylalanine or tryptophan. D genes are given only for firm matches. Clone size appears in some rows only: once, few, many, or a class for an expanded clone.

V	J	D	size	DNA	CDR3
TRBV20-1	TRBJ2-7	.	few	TGCAGTGCCCCAGCCCGGCGATTGGGTTACGAGCAGTACTTC	CSAPARRLGYEQYF
TRBV13	TRBJ1-5	.	.	TGTGCCAGCAGCTCTCCCCTCACACGGGGCAGCAATCAGCCCCAGCATTTT	CASSSPLTRGSNQPQHF
TRBV20-1	TRBJ2-7	TRBD2	once	TGCAGTGCTAGAGTACCCAGCGGGGCCTACAATGAGCAGTACTTC	CSARVPSGAYNEQYF
TRBV10-3	TRBJ2-3	.	few	TGTGCCATCAACGGGGACCTTAGCACAGATACGCAGTATTTT	CAINGDLSTDTQYF
TRBV20-1	TRBJ2-4	.	once	TGCGGTGCTACCCCTAGTTGGGACATTCAGTACTTC	CGATPSWDIQYF
TRBV7-8	TRBJ2-7	TRBD2	.	TGTGCCAGCAGCCGCGATACTAGCGGGAGTGTTCTCTACGAGCAGTACTTC	CASSRDTSGSVLYEQYF
TRBV21-1	TRBJ2-7	.	.	TGTGCCAGCAGCAACTTCAGGGGGCATCGGGACGAGCAGTACTTC	CASSNFRGHRDEQYF
TRBV12-3/TRBV12-4	TRBJ2-2	TRBD1	few	TGTGCCAGCAGTGGACAGGGGGCTGGGACCGGGGAGCTGTTTTTT	CASSGQGAGTGELFF
TRBV20-1	TRBJ2-4	TRBD1	.	TGCAGTGCTAGAGAAAGTTGGACAGGGGAGCAGTACTTC	CSARESWTGEQYF
TRBV27	TRBJ1-5	TRBD1	.	TGTGCCATCAGGTCACAGGGGAGAGGGTCCAATCAGCCCCAGCATTTT	CAIRSQGRGSNQPQHF
TRBV29-1	TRBJ1-2	.	many	TGCAGCGTTGAAGATTGGGTTCCCCTCCCGTCCTATGGCTACACCTTC	CSVEDWVPLPSYGYTF
TRBV6-1	TRBJ2-3	TRBD2	once	TGTGCCTGCCGACTAGCGGGGGGGCCGGAAGATACGCAGTATTTT	CACRLAGGPEDTQYF
TRBV3-1	TRBJ2-3	.	.	TGTGCCACCAGGGGAGATGAAGCAGATACGCAGTATTTT	CATRGDEADTQYF
TRBV29-1	TRBJ2-3	TRBD2	few	TGCAGCGTTGACGGGACTAGCGGATCCCCTAGCACAGATACGCAGTATTTT	CSVDGTSGSPSTDTQYF
TRBV5-4	TRBJ2-5	TRBD1	few	TGTGCCAGCAGCTTGGAACTGGGACAGGAAGAGACCCAGTACTTC	CASSLELGQEETQYF
TRBV2	TRBJ2-1	TRBD2	few	TGTGCCAGCAGTGAACTTAGGTCTAGCGGACACAATGAGCAGTTCTTC	CASSELRSSGHNEQFF
TRBV11-2	TRBJ1-4	.	many	TGTGCCAGCAGCTTCGGGACAACAACTAATGAAAAACTGTTTTTT	CASSFGTTTNEKLFF
TRBV27	TRBJ2-3	TRBD1	.	TGTGCCAGCAGTATTGACAGGGTAGAACATACGCAGTATTTT	CASSIDRVEHTQYF
TRBV5-5	TRBJ1-4	.	.	TGTGCCAGCAGCTCCTCCGGGACTGTGGGGGAAAAACTGTTTTTT	CASSSSGTVGEKLFF
TRBV11-2	TRBJ2-7	TRBD1	.	TGTGCCAGCAGCTTAGTATGGGACAGGGTCTACGAGCAGTACTTC	CASSLVWDRVYEQYF
TRBV20-1	TRBJ2-7	.	few	TGCAGTGCTAGAGATACAGGACAGCTTTACGAGCAGTACTTC	CSARDTGQLYEQYF
TRBV5-5	TRBJ1-1	.	.	TGTGCCAGCAGCTTGCTCGCTTTCATGAACGCTGAAGCTTTCTTT	CASSLLAFMNAEAFF
TRBV7-9	TRBJ2-2	.	few	TGTGCCAGCAGCTTTCCGGACACCGGGGAGCTGTTTTTT	CASSFPDTGELFF
TRBV6-5	TRBJ2-3	TRBD2	.	TGTGCCAGCAGTTCCATTAGCGGGAGCTACCTAGCAACGCAGTATTTT	CASSSISGSYLATQYF
TRBV6-6	TRBJ1-5	.	.	TGTGCCAGCAGTTATAAGGCAGTCAATCAGCCCCAGCATTTT	CASSYKAVNQPQHF
TRBV20-1	TRBJ2-1	TRBD2	few	TGCAGTGCTCGGGATACTAGCGGGAGATCGAGTGAGCAGTTCTTC	CSARDTSGRSSEQFF
TRBV5-1	TRBJ2-1	.	few	TGCGCCAGCAGCTTGGTGGGCCGCGATGAGCAGTTCTTC	CASSLVGRDEQFF